Listed below are T cell receptor beta chains from one sample, sequenced in a study of CD8+CD57+ T cells in acquired aplastic anemia. TCRdb analysed the reads with MiXCR anew, one entry per CDR3 protein. Of a few hundred thousand distinct CDR3 sequences in the sample, roughly 53% were seen once. Specimen: sorted CD4+, CD8+, or CD8+CD57+ T cells (not recorded which) from PBMCs. These receptors came from a human donor with aplastic anemia. Both conserved end residues are part of each CDR3. The order of the fields is D gene, J gene, V gene, clone size, CDR3 protein, CDR3 DNA. D genes are given only for firm matches. Size is stated for part of the rows, as once, few or many counts, or as a class when the clone is expanded.

-	TRBJ1-2	TRBV7-2	-	CASSLRARDGYTF	TGTGCCAGCAGCTTACGGGCCAGGGATGGCTACACCTTC
-	TRBJ2-3	TRBV7-3	once	CASSMGGDNEQYF	TGTGCCAGCAGCATGGGGGGGGACAATGAGCAGTATTTT
TRBD2	TRBJ2-7	TRBV24-1	few	CATSDSLAGSTYEQYF	TGTGCCACCAGTGATTCCCTAGCGGGTTCAACCTACGAGCAGTACTTC
TRBD2	TRBJ2-7	TRBV7-7	-	CASSPGLGPYEQYF	TGTGCCAGCAGCCCGGGACTAGGGCCCTACGAGCAGTACTTC
-	TRBJ1-6	TRBV25-1	few	CASSTEPYYSPLHF	TGTGCCAGCAGTACCGAACCTTATTATTCACCCCTCCACTTT
-	TRBJ1-2	TRBV2	-	CASNLQGQGYGYTF	TGTGCCAGCAACCTCCAGGGGCAGGGCTATGGCTACACCTTC
TRBD2	TRBJ2-7	TRBV3-1	many	CASSQGSGGSYEQYF	TGTGCCAGCAGCCAAGGTAGCGGGGGCTCCTACGAGCAGTACTTC
-	TRBJ2-5	TRBV24-1	-	CATSDLGVAQETQYF	TGTGCCACCAGTGATTTGGGTGTAGCCCAAGAGACCCAGTACTTC
-	TRBJ2-7	TRBV12-3/TRBV12-4	many	CASSSLGYEQYF	TGTGCCAGCAGTTCCTTGGGCTACGAGCAGTACTTC
TRBD1	TRBJ1-6	TRBV6-1	many	CASTGTGGSPLHF	TGTGCCAGTACCGGGACAGGGGGGTCACCCCTCCACTTT
-	TRBJ2-2	TRBV2	many	CASSWQTNTGELFF	TGTGCCAGCAGTTGGCAGACGAACACCGGGGAGCTGTTTTTT
-	TRBJ1-3	TRBV19	many	CASRTVNSGNTIYF	TGTGCCAGTAGAACTGTTAACTCTGGAAACACCATATATTTT
TRBD1	TRBJ1-1	TRBV5-1	many	CASSLGDRKNTEAFF	TGCGCCAGCAGCTTGGGGGACAGAAAGAACACTGAAGCTTTCTTT
-	TRBJ2-3	TRBV24-1	-	CATRARITDTQYF	TGTGCCACGCGAGCCCGGATCACAGATACGCAGTATTTT
-	TRBJ2-7	TRBV18	-	CASSPTRTDSCEQYF	TGTGCCAGCTCACCGACCAGGACAGACTCCTGCGAGCAGTACTTC
-	TRBJ2-7	TRBV7-9	-	CASSSDPLGEQYF	TGTGCCAGCAGCTCAGACCCCCTGGGCGAGCAGTACTTC
-	TRBJ1-1	TRBV29-1	-	CSVVPRPQGENTEAFF	TGCAGCGTTGTGCCCCGCCCCCAGGGAGAGAACACTGAAGCTTTCTTT
-	TRBJ2-2	TRBV7-2	many	CASSLAGRGAGELFF	TGTGCCAGCAGCTTAGCAGGCAGGGGGGCCGGGGAGCTGTTTTTT
-	TRBJ2-1	TRBV6-5	many	CASSPLLNEQFF	TGTGCCAGCAGTCCCCTGTTAAATGAGCAGTTCTTC
TRBD1	TRBJ2-2	TRBV6-4	many	CASSRDRGPTGELFF	TGTGCCAGCAGCCGAGACAGGGGGCCCACCGGGGAGCTGTTTTTT
-	TRBJ2-3	TRBV10-1	many	CASSEVQGNRAQYF	TGCGCCAGCAGTGAAGTTCAGGGAAACAGGGCGCAGTATTTT
TRBD1	TRBJ1-6	TRBV12-3/TRBV12-4	few	CASSTPGTVRYNSPLRF	TGTGCCAGCAGTACTCCCGGGACAGTGCGTTATAATTCACCCCTCCGCTTT
-	TRBJ2-1	TRBV19	many	CASSPLDSYNEQFF	TGTGCCAGTAGTCCGCTAGACAGCTACAATGAGCAGTTCTTC
-	TRBJ1-2	TRBV19	-	CASSIERDNPGYGYTF	TGTGCCAGTAGTATAGAAAGGGACAACCCGGGCTATGGCTACACCTTC
-	TRBJ2-1	TRBV24-1	-	CATGARGRTYNEQFF	TGTGCCACCGGTGCTCGCGGGCGGACCTACAATGAGCAGTTCTTC
-	TRBJ2-6	TRBV7-2	-	CASSLDPDSGANVLTF	TGTGCCAGCAGCTTAGACCCGGACTCTGGGGCCAACGTCCTGACTTTC
-	TRBJ1-6	TRBV7-2	few	CASSSHLNSPLHF	TGTGCCAGCAGCTCTCACCTCAATTCACCCCTCCACTTT
-	TRBJ2-1	TRBV15	once	CATSLRTTGLQSEQFF	TGTGCCACCAGCCTGCGTACTACTGGCCTACAAAGTGAGCAGTTCTTC
-	TRBJ1-5	TRBV19	-	CASSIDRQPQHF	TGTGCCAGTAGTATAGATCGCCAGCCCCAGCATTTT
TRBD1	TRBJ2-5	TRBV29-1	-	CSAQSGGLETQYF	TGCAGCGCACAATCAGGGGGCTTAGAGACCCAGTACTTC
-	TRBJ1-5	TRBV25-1	-	CASEVGSYQPQHF	TGTGCTAGCGAAGTGGGCAGTTATCAGCCCCAGCATTTT